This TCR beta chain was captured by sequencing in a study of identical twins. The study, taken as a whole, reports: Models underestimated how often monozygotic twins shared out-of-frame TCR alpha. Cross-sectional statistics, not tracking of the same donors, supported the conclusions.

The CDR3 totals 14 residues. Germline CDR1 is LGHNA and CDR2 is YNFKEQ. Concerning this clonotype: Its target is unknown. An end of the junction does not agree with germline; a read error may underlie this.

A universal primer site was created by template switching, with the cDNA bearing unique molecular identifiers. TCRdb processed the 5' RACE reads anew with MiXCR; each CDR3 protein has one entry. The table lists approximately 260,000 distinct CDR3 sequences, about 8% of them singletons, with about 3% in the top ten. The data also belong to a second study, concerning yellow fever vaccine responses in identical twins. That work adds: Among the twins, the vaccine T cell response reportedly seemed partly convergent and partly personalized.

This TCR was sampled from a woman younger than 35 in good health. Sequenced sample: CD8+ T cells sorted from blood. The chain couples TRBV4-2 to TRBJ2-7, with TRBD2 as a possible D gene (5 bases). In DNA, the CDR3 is TGTGCCATCAGCCTCGGGGTCCTCTCCTACGAGCAGTACTTC. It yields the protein CAISLGVLSYEQYF.